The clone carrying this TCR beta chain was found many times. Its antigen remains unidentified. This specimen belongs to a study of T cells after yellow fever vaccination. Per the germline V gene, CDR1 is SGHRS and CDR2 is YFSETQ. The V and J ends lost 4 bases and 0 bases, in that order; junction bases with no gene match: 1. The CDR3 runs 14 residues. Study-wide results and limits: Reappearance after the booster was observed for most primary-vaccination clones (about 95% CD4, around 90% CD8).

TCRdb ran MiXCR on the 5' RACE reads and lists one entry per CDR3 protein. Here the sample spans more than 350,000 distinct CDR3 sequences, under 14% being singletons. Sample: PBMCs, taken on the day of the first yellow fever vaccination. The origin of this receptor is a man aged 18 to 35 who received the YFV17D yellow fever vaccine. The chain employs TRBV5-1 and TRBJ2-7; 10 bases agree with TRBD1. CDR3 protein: CASSRTGGSYEQYF. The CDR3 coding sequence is TGCGCCAGCAGCCGGACAGGGGGCTCCTACGAGCAGTACTTC.